This T cell receptor beta chain was captured by sequencing in a study of T cell responses to AZD1222 COVID-19 vaccine (dated by TCRdb to the early 2020s). Some background on the complete study: AZD1222 recipients whose second dose came at about 4 weeks and those whose second dose came at about 12 weeks were combined into one group, since spike-specific TCR depth and breadth did not differ between the two schedules. TCR sequencing was performed for about 250 trial participants, of whom about 210 were given two doses of AZD1222 and approximately 26 were given two doses of MenACWY control vaccine. Trial participants were enrolled into age subgroups of 18-55, 56-69 and 70-plus years, which contained about 150, 28 and 57 TCR-sequenced participants, respectively. Overall results and qualifications from the work: Conclusions about previously exposed vaccinees are limited, since just a handful of AZD1222 recipients were seropositive for SARS-CoV-2 at baseline. The 56-69-year group was small, and its depth increase did not reach significance, likely because of low power. Epitopes outside the regions mutated in the B.1.351 and B.1.1.7 variants were reportedly recognized by nearly half of the unique spike-specific TCRs. Participants were mostly white British, with more females than males. The authors suggested clonal diversity may have been underestimated. No day 14 peak-response samples were available, so repertoires were characterized only after the peak T cell response. Spike-specific TCR breadth and depth rose significantly after two AZD1222 doses compared with day 0 and with MenACWY recipients. The vaccine-associated CD4 TCRs covered the entire spike protein, and the dominant responses fell in regions 160-218 and 743-854.

The CDR3 regions of human TCRbeta chains were analyzed by immunosequencing. Per the original workflow: Repertoire TCRs were matched against a reference library of SARS-CoV-2-specific TCRs generated with the MIRA antigen-specificity platform. Breadth was defined as the fraction of unique TCRs that were SARS-CoV-2-associated, and depth was defined as the fraction of total T cells that were SARS-CoV-2-associated. Using the MIRA data, each spike-specific TCR was mapped to the spike region that the TCR reacts to and placed in a CD4 or CD8 class. Log10-transformed breadth and depth values were compared by one-way ANOVA with Sidak's multiple comparisons tests. Entries here come from immuneACCESS through TCRdb and include only in-frame sequences with V and J called. Some clones fail to appear in such tables; in the studies checked, an unresolved V gene covers under half of the shortfall, and the cause of the remainder is unknown. The DNA gave D and trimming, while V, J and clone size come from that table. The table for this sample lists 35,000 to 45,000 clones; less than 85% of them were counted only once. The top ten clonotypes cover approximately 4% of the sample.

Of note for this clone: Its target antigen remains unknown. Nothing much larger sits one base from this clone, and base qualities are not available.

The sample's time point label is to be understood as: baseline before first vaccination. The vaccinee samples were drawn from two UK trials, COV001 and COV002, one of which was a single-blind randomized controlled phase 2/3 trial testing AZD1222 (ChAdOx1 nCoV-19) in healthy adults. For TCRbeta chain sequencing, PBMC samples were collected from trial participants at day 0 and at day 28 after the second dose. Trimming at the junction amounts to 5 bases on V and 6 bases on J, and the germline ends lie 7 bases apart. The CDR3 covers 11 residues, taking in both the cysteine and the phenylalanine. The read is trimmed to its CDR3 DNA, 33 bases read in frame from base 1. Sequences KGHDR (CDR1) and SFDVKD (CDR2) are obtained from the germline V gene.

This clonotype originated in an adult in good health. The rearrangement combines TRBV24-1 with TRBJ2-7; the D segment could be TRBD1, given 5 matching bases. Material: peripheral blood, obtained on day 0 of AZD1222 vaccination. The DNA sequence follows: TGTGCCACCAGTGGGGGCTCCGAGCAGTACTTC. This codes for CATSGGSEQYF.